Listed below are T cell receptor beta chains from one sample, sequenced in a study of blood T cells in healthy people across ages. Via MiXCR, TCRdb re-called the 5' RACE reads, giving one row per CDR3 protein. The sample holds fewer than 2,000,000 distinct CDR3 sequences, 34% seen once. Specimen: blood. Source of these receptors: a woman under 40 in good health. Both conserved end residues are part of each CDR3. Rows give clone size only sometimes, using once, few, many, or a class for an expanded clone.

clone_size: few; v_call: TRBV27; cdr3_aa: CASSLGGRFDTGELFF
clone_size: few; v_call: TRBV6-2/TRBV6-3; cdr3_aa: CASSYPPPAGGGSFHEQYF
clone_size: many; v_call: TRBV12-3/TRBV12-4; cdr3_aa: CASSFTGEYGYTF
clone_size: few; v_call: TRBV30; cdr3_aa: CAWSVTAKQYF
clone_size: NA; v_call: TRBV5-1; cdr3_aa: CASSFPTPGTGDYGYTF
clone_size: few; v_call: TRBV5-1; cdr3_aa: CASSTDWNSYEQYF
clone_size: NA; v_call: TRBV2; cdr3_aa: CASSPPTSGGVDTQYF
clone_size: few; v_call: TRBV12-3/TRBV12-4; cdr3_aa: CASRGADRPLSYNEQFF
clone_size: many; v_call: TRBV5-6; cdr3_aa: CASSDSGTASYEQYF
clone_size: NA; v_call: TRBV4-1; cdr3_aa: CASSRITGTGQEQYF
clone_size: few; v_call: TRBV20-1; cdr3_aa: CSARRGAVETQYF
clone_size: few; v_call: TRBV2; cdr3_aa: CASAGTGVSEQYF
clone_size: many; v_call: TRBV28; cdr3_aa: CASSLTGGGETQYF
clone_size: NA; v_call: TRBV4-1; cdr3_aa: CASGQLDRRSAPGEQYF
clone_size: few; v_call: TRBV3-1; cdr3_aa: CASSRVTSGSGDEQFF
clone_size: few; v_call: TRBV5-1; cdr3_aa: CASSLRGPEDTQYF
clone_size: few; v_call: TRBV29-1; cdr3_aa: CSTRTGSGGTGELFF
clone_size: NA; v_call: TRBV15; cdr3_aa: CATSRDRGGSDQPQHF
clone_size: NA; v_call: TRBV3-1; cdr3_aa: CASSDRTSGRGGNEQFF
clone_size: many; v_call: TRBV6-1; cdr3_aa: CASALQGAGGYTF
clone_size: NA; v_call: TRBV12-3/TRBV12-4; cdr3_aa: CASSFGAGGELFF
clone_size: NA; v_call: TRBV6-5; cdr3_aa: CASSYSWGGYEQYF
clone_size: many; v_call: TRBV20-1; cdr3_aa: CSAPRPLPDTF
clone_size: many; v_call: TRBV7-9; cdr3_aa: CASSPTSGRAYEQYF
clone_size: NA; v_call: TRBV19; cdr3_aa: CASGQGAPAEQYF
clone_size: NA; v_call: TRBV15; cdr3_aa: CATSSGGGPTDTQYF
clone_size: NA; v_call: TRBV27; cdr3_aa: CASSLSAGAEYGYTF
clone_size: NA; v_call: TRBV9; cdr3_aa: CASSVEPGGFEKLFF
clone_size: NA; v_call: TRBV5-5; cdr3_aa: CASSLGTHQPRHF
clone_size: many; v_call: TRBV4-1; cdr3_aa: CASSQVTGVEYEQYF
clone_size: few; v_call: TRBV12-3/TRBV12-4; cdr3_aa: CASSMKAGGPRETQYF
clone_size: NA; v_call: TRBV12-3/TRBV12-4; cdr3_aa: CASSPIGVSYEQYF
clone_size: NA; v_call: TRBV25-1; cdr3_aa: CASSEFDQPQHF
clone_size: NA; v_call: TRBV30; cdr3_aa: CAWGTPDTQYF